One and the same sample provided the 11 T cell receptor beta chains below, sequenced in a study of shared clonotypes between healthy human individuals. Data came from immunoSEQ multiplex PCR; TCRdb stores just in-frame clones and leaves some out. The sample includes 2.3 million or so clones, 93% of them seen just once. Sequenced: naive CD4+ T cells from PBMCs. Subset in this sample: CD45RA+ positively selected. These receptors were obtained from a man younger than 35 in good health. Some clones in this sample may be carry-over from other donors' samples.

As concerns this clone: Distinct nucleotide sequences in the sample also encode this CDR3. V and J are TRBV4-1 and TRBJ2-3; 12 bases align to TRBD2. Per germline, CDR1 MGHRA and CDR2 YSYEKL. The CDR3 spans 15 residues. Germline trimming cut 1 base from V and 4 bases from J; bases unmatched to any gene: 0. The CDR3 is CASSQGLAGADTQYF. In DNA form, the CDR3 reads TGCGCCAGCAGCCAAGGACTAGCGGGAGCAGATACGCAGTATTTT.

The chain carries TRBV2 and TRBJ1-2; the D gene is possibly TRBD1 (6 bases). This CDR3 region has 14 residues. CDR1 is SNHLY and CDR2 is FYNNEI in the germline V gene. The V end was cut by 8 bases, the J end by 3 bases, with 16 bases between. The CDR3 loop is CASGRGGADYGYTF. CDR3 DNA sequence: TGTGCCAGCGGGAGGGGGGGCGCTGACTATGGCTACACCTTC.

The gene calls are TRBV10-1 and TRBJ2-6, with 12 bases lining up with TRBD1. The CDR3 is made up of 24 amino acids. V lost 5 bases, J lost 0 bases, and 23 bases stayed unmatched. In germline, CDR1 is WNHNN, CDR2 SYGVQD (reference sequence). The CDR3 here is CASSPYPGQGASPSRSSGANVLTF. The DNA for the CDR3 is TGCGCCAGCAGTCCGTATCCGGGACAGGGGGCTTCCCCCTCCCGGAGCTCTGGGGCCAACGTCCTGACTTTC.

The chain has TRBV6-6 and TRBJ2-7; 13 bases line up with TRBD2. The germline V gene has CDR1 MNHNY and CDR2 SVGAGI (reference sequence). V shed 4 bases, J shed 0 bases, and the junction held 3 bases outside the gene matches. The CDR3 is made up of 16 amino acids. In nucleotides, the CDR3 is TGTGCCAGCAGTTCGGGACTAGCGGGAAGCTCCTACGAGCAGTACTTC. As protein: CASSSGLAGSSYEQYF.

The genes are TRBV4-3 and TRBJ1-1, with 11 positions matching TRBD1. The CDR3 contains 16 residues. Losses at the gene ends were 4 bases for V and 11 bases for J; bases not matched to a gene: 15. The germline V gene encodes CDR1 LGHNA and CDR2 YSLEER. The DNA of the CDR3 is TGCGCCAGCAGCCGCCTTTCCGGGACAGGGGGAAAGGGGGCTTTCTTT. Protein: CASSRLSGTGGKGAFF.

This chain uses TRBV18 with TRBJ2-7; D might be TRBD1 or TRBD2, each matching 5 bases. V was cut by 3 bases and J by 3 bases, with 18 bases left in between. Per the germline V gene, CDR1 is KGHSH and CDR2 is LQKENI. This CDR3 contains 16 residues. This chain's CDR3 is CASSPLGTADSYEQYF. CDR3 in DNA: TGTGCCAGCTCACCGCTCGGGACGGCCGATAGCTACGAGCAGTACTTC.

J is TRBJ2-1 and V is TRBV5-4, with D maybe TRBD1 (6 bases). The V gene's germline CDR1 is SGHNT and CDR2 YYREEE (reference sequence). The V gene lost 5 bases and the J gene lost 4 bases, with 13 bases spanning the gap. The CDR3 has 14 residues. The CDR3 reads CASSHTTGYNEQFF. The CDR3 DNA reads as TGTGCCAGCAGTCATACCACAGGGTACAATGAGCAGTTCTTC.

This rearrangement joins TRBV5-1 to TRBJ2-7; D not certain. The CDR3 extends over 15 amino acids. Germline V gives CDR1 SGHRS, CDR2 YFSETQ. The V end was cut by 4 bases, the J end by 1 base, with 15 bases between. The CDR3 reads CASSLPLYNSYEQYF. The CDR3 DNA sequence: TGCGCCAGCAGCCTGCCGCTGTATAATTCCTACGAGCAGTACTTC.

The chain recombines TRBV5-3 with TRBJ1-5; D gene ambiguous. TRBV5-3 is flagged as an ORF with uncertain function. The CDR3 totals 18 residues. V was shortened by 0 bases and J by 3 bases, with 19 bases between the two germline ends. The DNA of the CDR3 is TGTGCCAGAAGCTTGGCTGTGGTCCCGGGCTTCTACAATCAGCCCCAGCATTTT. The encoded protein is CARSLAVVPGFYNQPQHF.

The chain employs TRBV18 and TRBJ1-4, with D perhaps matching TRBD1 (6 bases). In germline, CDR1 is KGHSH, CDR2 LQKENI. The CDR3 runs 16 residues. Trimming removed 0 bases from V and 5 bases from J, with 13 bases in between. The CDR3 coding sequence is TGTGCCAGCTCACCACCGGGGGCGTTGGGGAATGAAAAACTGTTTTTT. Residues: CASSPPGALGNEKLFF.

In its sample, this clone was seen once. The gene calls are TRBV7-2 and TRBJ2-1; 7 bases match TRBD2. After removal of 2 bases from V and 5 bases from J, the junction contained 6 bases not matched to a gene. The CDR3 runs 15 residues. Germline V gene data show CDR1 as SGHTA and CDR2 as FQGNSA. The CDR3 is CASSLMRENHNEQFF. In nucleotides, the CDR3 is TGTGCCAGCAGCTTAATGCGGGAGAACCACAATGAGCAGTTCTTC.